This is a list of T cell receptor beta chains from one sample in a study of T-cell reconstitution after alpha-beta-depleted transplantation in children. TCRdb passed the PCR reads through MiXCR, listing each CDR3 protein once. The table lists roughly 790,000 distinct CDR3 sequences, under 20% of them singletons. The sample was PBMCs, mostly from graft donor cells, taken 360 days after TCRalphabeta/CD19-depleted stem cell transplant. The receptors derive from a male patient aged 10-17 years who had a stem cell transplant for acute lymphoblastic leukemia, so the T cells may come from the graft donor. Each CDR3 is given without its conserved first and last residue.

TRBV5-1	TRBJ2-3	ASSLGKSTDTQY
TRBV5-1	TRBJ1-2	ASSLFYGAGLHNYGYT
TRBV12-3/TRBV12-4	TRBJ1-3	ASSPEMGGSGNTIY
TRBV3-1	TRBJ2-1	ASSLRETSGRGEQF
TRBV15	TRBJ2-1	ATSPGTSVRINEQF
TRBV4-2	TRBJ2-2	ASSQAGLQNTGELF
TRBV5-1	TRBJ2-1	ASSLGYGTSGGSEQF
TRBV3-1	TRBJ2-3	ASSLSGALTLDTQY
TRBV6-5	TRBJ2-7	ASSYMGGGSYEQY
TRBV5-1	TRBJ2-2	ASSFRWGNTGELF
TRBV5-1	TRBJ2-7	ASSVSGTAYEQY
TRBV19	TRBJ2-3	AASQGITQY
TRBV9	TRBJ2-7	ASSATPDYYEQY
TRBV7-8	TRBJ2-7	ASNTDRYEQY
TRBV4-1	TRBJ2-1	ASSQTSGRGQF
TRBV5-1	TRBJ1-5	ASSLPKNTQGCYGQPQH
TRBV5-1	TRBJ2-7	ASSFSSGMPYEQY
TRBV6-5	TRBJ2-5	ASSYQLYRGWRETQY
TRBV15	TRBJ2-1	ATSSRGQGAPWNEQF
TRBV10-3	TRBJ2-7	AISEKQGSHEQY
TRBV20-1	TRBJ2-1	SATRATTGEQF
TRBV6-5	TRBJ2-1	ASSYLSGIAYNEQF
TRBV20-1	TRBJ2-2	SARDRGQLGELF
TRBV13	TRBJ2-5	ASSLRGEGVLTKTQY
TRBV29-1	TRBJ2-7	SVELGPPYEQY